These 10 T cell receptor beta chains originate from one sample sequenced in a study of human T cells and chemical hapten exposure listed by TCRdb under 2021. The library was generated by RACE. The sequencer listed for this sample is NextSeq 500. TCRdb took the public reads, trimmed them with fastp at Q25, ran MiXCR for clone calling and kept in-frame beta chains. CDR3 protein duplicates are merged, each entry listing the most common genes and DNA. The sample table records 190,000 or so distinct CDR3 sequences; around 30% of these occur just once. The top ten constitute approximately 3% of the sample. The meaning of the sample's time point label: pre-sensitization, week 0. The treatment or condition label for this specimen denotes: therapeutic diphenylcyclopropenone sensitization with weekly scalp DPC. The sequences come from whole blood, collected in connection with sensitization to the hapten diphenylcyclopropenone (DPC). These receptors were collected from a woman aged 25-40 years with alopecia areata. Some clones in this sample may be carry-over from other donors' samples.

This clonotype was observed a handful of times. The CDR3 sequence: CASSFPLWAGQAYEQYF. CDR3 in DNA: TGTGCCAGCAGTTTCCCTCTGTGGGCAGGGCAAGCCTACGAGCAGTACTTC. The chain combines TRBV28 with TRBJ2-7; D possibly corresponds to TRBD1 (5 bases). The germline CDR1 and CDR2 sequences are MDHEN and SYDVKM. This CDR3 has 17 amino acids. The V and J ends lost 3 bases and 2 bases respectively, with 20 bases between them.

V is TRBV29-1 and J is TRBJ2-3, with no clear D. Trimming pared 6 bases from V and 4 bases from J, leaving 11 bases between. There are 12 residues in the CDR3. Germline CDR1 SQVTM, CDR2 ANQGSEA. The CDR3 reads CSVWGLSDTQYF. CDR3 nucleotide sequence: TGCAGCGTCTGGGGTCTTTCAGATACGCAGTATTTT.

This clonotype has only a few counts. The chain couples TRBV6-6 to TRBJ2-7; 7 bases map to TRBD2. Losses at the gene ends were 5 bases for V and 6 bases for J; bases not matched to a gene: 10. Germline assignment: CDR1 MNHNY and CDR2 SVGAGI (reference sequence). The CDR3 length is 14 residues. Here the CDR3 reads CASSTPSGTGEQYF. CDR3 in DNA: TGTGCCAGCAGTACCCCAAGCGGGACCGGCGAGCAGTACTTC.

This clonotype was seen a few times. The J gene is TRBJ2-5, the V gene TRBV29-1; D is unclear. The germline V gene has CDR1 SQVTM and CDR2 ANQGSEA. The CDR3 runs 12 residues. V was shortened by 5 bases and J by 2 bases, with 9 bases between the two germline ends. CDR3: CSVLAAQETQYF. The CDR3 nucleotides read TGCAGCGTTCTTGCAGCACAAGAGACCCAGTACTTC.

The CDR3 DNA reads as TGTGCCAGCACCCCTAAGGGGGAGATCCGTCAGCCCCAGCATTTT. This codes for CASTPKGEIRQPQHF. The chain uses TRBV28 and TRBJ1-5; a possible D gene is TRBD1 (6 bases). The CDR3 contains 15 residues. With 7 bases removed from V and 6 bases from J, the gap between germline ends came to 19 bases. Germline assignment: CDR1 MDHEN and CDR2 SYDVKM.

V and J are TRBV23-1 and TRBJ1-5; D is unclear. TRBV23-1 is sorted into the ORF group, with uncertain function. This CDR3 has 14 residues. Trimming shortened V by 3 bases and J by 5 bases, and 11 bases separated the two germline ends. The CDR3: CASSQTQEDQPQHF. In nucleotides, the CDR3 is TGCGCCAGCAGTCAGACTCAGGAGGATCAGCCCCAGCATTTT.

This clonotype has just a few counts. At one end the junction does not follow the germline gene, possibly because of a read error. The chain couples TRBV20-1 to TRBJ2-5; D is perhaps TRBD1 or TRBD2 (5 bases each). Germline V CDR1 and CDR2: DFQATT, SNEGSKA (reference sequence). The CDR3 is made up of 10 amino acids. CDR3 nucleotides: TGCAGTGCTAGAGACGGGACGGAACTCTTC. Translation gives CSARDGTELF.

This clonotype was observed a handful of times. This rearrangement joins TRBV29-1 to TRBJ1-2; D is unclear. CDR1 SQVTM and CDR2 ANQGSEA come from the germline V gene. V shed 4 bases and J shed 5 bases, with 14 bases lying between them. The CDR3 sequence is 13 residues long. The CDR3 DNA reads as TGCAGCGTTGTGGGTCAGCGCCCTTATGGCTACACCTTC. Its protein is CSVVGQRPYGYTF.

This clonotype was counted ten times or more. This sequence joins TRBV4-3 and TRBJ2-2; TRBD1 matches 7 bases. This CDR3 contains 16 residues. J lost 5 bases, V lost 2 bases, and 8 bases had no gene match. From germline, CDR1 is LGHNA and CDR2 YSLEER. CDR3 in DNA: TGCGCCAGCAGCCAAAACGACAGGGTTGGGACCGGGGAGCTGTTTTTT. This sequence encodes CASSQNDRVGTGELFF.

CDR3 sequence: CSVEANQETQYF. The CDR3 bases are TGCAGCGTTGAAGCCAACCAAGAGACCCAGTACTTC. This chain uses TRBV29-1 with TRBJ2-5; no reliable D call. The CDR3 contains 12 residues. Trimming pared 1 base from V and 0 bases from J, leaving 3 bases between. Germline CDR1 and CDR2: SQVTM and ANQGSEA.